This T cell receptor beta chain was sequenced during a study of blood T cell repertoires in COVID-19. Original handling: Estimation of nucleated cell counts was performed using reference gene primer amplification. Assay: immunoSEQ multiplex PCR; the TCRdb copy retains only in-frame clones and omits some. V, J and clone size derive from that table, while D and trimming were established from the DNA sequence. The data hold 150,000 to 200,000 clones, with 89% observed a single time. This CDR3 is 12 amino acids long. Trimming stripped 3 bases from V and 10 bases from J, with 13 bases between. The germline CDR1 and CDR2 sequences are SGHTS and YDEGEE. Participants were aged 18 to 89 years from approximately 25 US areas. Which cohort a participant joined came from the clinical history participants gave.

Material for sequencing was PBMCs or T cells enriched from blood (not recorded which). This TCR came from a woman between 35 and 50 years old with acute COVID-19. This chain connects TRBV5-8 to TRBJ1-2, with D perhaps matching TRBD1 (6 bases). The CDR3 region has the DNA TGTGCCAGCAGCTACGGACAGTTCGACTACACCTTC. This codes for CASSYGQFDYTF.